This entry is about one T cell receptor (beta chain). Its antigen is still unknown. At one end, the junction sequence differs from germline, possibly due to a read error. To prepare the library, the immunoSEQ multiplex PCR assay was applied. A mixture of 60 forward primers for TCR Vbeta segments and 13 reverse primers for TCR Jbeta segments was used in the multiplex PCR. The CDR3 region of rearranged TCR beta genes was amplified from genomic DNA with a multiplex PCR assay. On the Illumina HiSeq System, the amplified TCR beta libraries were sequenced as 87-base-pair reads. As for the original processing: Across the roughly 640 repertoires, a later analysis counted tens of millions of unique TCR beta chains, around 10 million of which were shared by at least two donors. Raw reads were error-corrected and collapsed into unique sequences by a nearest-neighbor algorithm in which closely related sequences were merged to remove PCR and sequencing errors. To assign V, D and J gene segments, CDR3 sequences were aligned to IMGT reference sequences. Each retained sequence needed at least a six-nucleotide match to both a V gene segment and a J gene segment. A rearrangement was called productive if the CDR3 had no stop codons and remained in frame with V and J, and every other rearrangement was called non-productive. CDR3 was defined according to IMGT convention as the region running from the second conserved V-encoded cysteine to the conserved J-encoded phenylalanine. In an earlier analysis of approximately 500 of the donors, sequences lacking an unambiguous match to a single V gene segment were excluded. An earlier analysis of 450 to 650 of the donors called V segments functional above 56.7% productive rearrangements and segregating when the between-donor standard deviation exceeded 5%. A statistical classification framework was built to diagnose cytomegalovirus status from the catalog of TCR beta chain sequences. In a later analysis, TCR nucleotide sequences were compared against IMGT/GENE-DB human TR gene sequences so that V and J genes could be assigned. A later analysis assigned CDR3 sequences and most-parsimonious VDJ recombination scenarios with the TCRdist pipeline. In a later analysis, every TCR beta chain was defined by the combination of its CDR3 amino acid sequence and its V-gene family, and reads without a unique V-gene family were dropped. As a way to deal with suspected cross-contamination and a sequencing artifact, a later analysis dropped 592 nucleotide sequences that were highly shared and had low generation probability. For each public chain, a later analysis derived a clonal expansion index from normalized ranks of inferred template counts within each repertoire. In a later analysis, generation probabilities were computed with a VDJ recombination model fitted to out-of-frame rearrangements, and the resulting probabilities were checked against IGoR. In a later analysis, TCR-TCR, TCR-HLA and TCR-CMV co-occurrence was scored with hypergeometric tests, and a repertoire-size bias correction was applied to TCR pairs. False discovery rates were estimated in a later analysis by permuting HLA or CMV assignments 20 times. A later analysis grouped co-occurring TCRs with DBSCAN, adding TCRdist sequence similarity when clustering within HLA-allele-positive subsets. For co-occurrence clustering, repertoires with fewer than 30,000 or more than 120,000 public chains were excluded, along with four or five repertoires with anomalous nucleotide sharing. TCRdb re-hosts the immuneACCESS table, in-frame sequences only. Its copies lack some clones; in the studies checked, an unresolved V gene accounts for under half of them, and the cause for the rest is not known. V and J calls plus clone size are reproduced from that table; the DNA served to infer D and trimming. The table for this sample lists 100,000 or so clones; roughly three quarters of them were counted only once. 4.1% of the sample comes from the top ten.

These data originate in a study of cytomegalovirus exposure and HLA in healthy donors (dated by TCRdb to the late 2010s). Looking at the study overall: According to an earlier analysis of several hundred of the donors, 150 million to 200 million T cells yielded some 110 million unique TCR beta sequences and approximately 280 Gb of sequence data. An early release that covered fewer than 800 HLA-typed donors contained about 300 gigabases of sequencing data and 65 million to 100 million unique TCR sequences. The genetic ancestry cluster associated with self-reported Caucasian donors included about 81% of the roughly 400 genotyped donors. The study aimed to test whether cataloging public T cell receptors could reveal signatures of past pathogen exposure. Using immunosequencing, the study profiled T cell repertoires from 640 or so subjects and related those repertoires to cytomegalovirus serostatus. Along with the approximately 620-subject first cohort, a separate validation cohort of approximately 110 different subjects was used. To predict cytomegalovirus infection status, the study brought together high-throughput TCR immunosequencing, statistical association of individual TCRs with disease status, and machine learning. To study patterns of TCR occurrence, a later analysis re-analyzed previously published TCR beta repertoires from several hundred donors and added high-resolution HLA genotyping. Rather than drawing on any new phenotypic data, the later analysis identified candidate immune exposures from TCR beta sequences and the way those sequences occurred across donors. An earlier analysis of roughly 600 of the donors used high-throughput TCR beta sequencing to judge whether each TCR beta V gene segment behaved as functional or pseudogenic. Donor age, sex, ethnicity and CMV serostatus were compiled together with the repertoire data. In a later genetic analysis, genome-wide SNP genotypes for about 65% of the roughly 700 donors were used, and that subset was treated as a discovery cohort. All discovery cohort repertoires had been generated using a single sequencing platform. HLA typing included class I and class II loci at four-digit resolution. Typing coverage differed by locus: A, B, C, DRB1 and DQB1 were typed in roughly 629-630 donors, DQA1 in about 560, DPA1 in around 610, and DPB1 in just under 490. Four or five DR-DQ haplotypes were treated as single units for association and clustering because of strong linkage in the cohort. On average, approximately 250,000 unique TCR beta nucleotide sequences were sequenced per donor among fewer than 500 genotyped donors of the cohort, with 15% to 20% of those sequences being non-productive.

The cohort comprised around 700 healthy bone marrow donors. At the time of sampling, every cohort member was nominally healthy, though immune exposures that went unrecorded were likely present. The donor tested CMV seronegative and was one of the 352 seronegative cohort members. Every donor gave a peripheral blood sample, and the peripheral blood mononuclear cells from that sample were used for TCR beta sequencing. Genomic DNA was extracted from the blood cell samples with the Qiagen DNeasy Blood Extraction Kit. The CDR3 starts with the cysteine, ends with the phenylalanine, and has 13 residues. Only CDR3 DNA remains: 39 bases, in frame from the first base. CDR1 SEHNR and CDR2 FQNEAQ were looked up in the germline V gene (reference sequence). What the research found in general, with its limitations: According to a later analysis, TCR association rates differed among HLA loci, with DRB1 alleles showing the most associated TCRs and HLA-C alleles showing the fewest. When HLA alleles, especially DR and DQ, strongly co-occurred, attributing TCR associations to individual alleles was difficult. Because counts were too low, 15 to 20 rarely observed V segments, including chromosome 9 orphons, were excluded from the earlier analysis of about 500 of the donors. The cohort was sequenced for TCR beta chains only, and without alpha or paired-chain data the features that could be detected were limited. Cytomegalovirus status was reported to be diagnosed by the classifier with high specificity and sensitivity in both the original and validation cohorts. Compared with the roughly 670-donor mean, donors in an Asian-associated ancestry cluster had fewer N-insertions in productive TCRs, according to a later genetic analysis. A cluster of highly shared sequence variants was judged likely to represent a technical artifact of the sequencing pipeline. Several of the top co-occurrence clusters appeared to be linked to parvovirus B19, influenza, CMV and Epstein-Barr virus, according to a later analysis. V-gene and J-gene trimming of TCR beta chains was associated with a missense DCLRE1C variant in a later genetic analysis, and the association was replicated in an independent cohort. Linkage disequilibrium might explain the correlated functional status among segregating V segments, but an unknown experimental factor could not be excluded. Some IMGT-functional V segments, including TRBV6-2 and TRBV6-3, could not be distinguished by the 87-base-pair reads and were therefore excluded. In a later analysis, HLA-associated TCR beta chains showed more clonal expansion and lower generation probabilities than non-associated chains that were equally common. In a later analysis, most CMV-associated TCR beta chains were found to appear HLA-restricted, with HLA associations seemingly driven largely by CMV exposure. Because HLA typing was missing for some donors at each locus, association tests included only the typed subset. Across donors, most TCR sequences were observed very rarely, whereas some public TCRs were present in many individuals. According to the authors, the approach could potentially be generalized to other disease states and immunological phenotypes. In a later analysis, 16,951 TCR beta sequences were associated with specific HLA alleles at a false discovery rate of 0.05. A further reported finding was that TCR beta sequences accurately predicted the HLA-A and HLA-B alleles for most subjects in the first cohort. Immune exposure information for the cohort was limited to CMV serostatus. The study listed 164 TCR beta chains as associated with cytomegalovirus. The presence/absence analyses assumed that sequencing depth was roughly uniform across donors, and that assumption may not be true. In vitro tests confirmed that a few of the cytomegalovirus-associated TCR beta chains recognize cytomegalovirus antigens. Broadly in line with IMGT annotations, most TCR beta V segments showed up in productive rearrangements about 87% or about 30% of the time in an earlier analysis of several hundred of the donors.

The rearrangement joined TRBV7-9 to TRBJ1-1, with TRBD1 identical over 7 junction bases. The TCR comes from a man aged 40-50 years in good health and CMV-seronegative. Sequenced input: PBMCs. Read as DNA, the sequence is TGTTCCAGCAGTTGGACAGGGAACACTGAAGCTTTCTTT. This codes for CSSSWTGNTEAFF.